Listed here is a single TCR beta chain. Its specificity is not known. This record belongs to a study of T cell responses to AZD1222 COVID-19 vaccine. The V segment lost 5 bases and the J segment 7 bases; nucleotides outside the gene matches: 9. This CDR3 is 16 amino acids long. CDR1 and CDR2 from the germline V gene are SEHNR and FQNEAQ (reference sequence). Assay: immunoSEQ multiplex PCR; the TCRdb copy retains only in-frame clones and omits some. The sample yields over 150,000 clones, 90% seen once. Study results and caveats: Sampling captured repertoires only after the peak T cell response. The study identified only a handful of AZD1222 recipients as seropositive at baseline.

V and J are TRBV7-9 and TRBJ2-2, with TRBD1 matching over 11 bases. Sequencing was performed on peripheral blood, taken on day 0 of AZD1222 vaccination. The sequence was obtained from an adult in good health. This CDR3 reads CASSPTGTGGIGELFF. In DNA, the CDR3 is TGTGCCAGCAGCCCAACCGGGACAGGGGGTATCGGGGAGCTGTTTTTT.